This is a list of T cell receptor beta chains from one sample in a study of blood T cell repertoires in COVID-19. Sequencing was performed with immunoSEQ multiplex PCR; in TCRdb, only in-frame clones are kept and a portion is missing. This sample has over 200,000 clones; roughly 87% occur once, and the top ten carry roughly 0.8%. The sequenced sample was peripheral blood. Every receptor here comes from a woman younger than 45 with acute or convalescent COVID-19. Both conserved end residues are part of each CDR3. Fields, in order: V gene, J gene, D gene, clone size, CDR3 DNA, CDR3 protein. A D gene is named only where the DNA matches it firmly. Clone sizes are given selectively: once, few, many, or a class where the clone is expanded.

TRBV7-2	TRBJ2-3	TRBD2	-	TGTGCCAGCTCAAAGGGACTACAACGTGCCACAGATACGCAGTATTTT	CASSKGLQRATDTQYF
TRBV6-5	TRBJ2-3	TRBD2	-	TGTGCCAGCAGTTTTCCCGGGACTAGCGACACAGATACGCAGTATTTT	CASSFPGTSDTDTQYF
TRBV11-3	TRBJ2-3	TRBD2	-	TGTGCCAGCAGCTTAGGCGTCAGGGCTTCCGTAGCGGGAGGGCCGGATACGCAGTATTTT	CASSLGVRASVAGGPDTQYF
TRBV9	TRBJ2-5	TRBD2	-	TGTGCCAGCAGACCTAGCGGGAGTCGCCATGAGACCCAGTACTTC	CASRPSGSRHETQYF
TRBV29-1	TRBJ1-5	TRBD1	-	TGCAGCGTCGGGACAGACAGCAATCAGCCCCAGCATTTT	CSVGTDSNQPQHF
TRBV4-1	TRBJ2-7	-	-	TGCGCCAGCAGCCAAGTGGTACAGCCTTACTACGAGCAGTACTTC	CASSQVVQPYYEQYF
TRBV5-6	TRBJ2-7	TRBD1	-	TGTGCCAGCAGCTACCCCCGGCCAGGCCCGGGACAGGGGTTCGGCGAGCAGTACTTC	CASSYPRPGPGQGFGEQYF
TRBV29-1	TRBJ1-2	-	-	TGCAGCGTTGAAGAATCAGGGGGCTACACCTTC	CSVEESGGYTF
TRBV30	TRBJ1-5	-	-	TGTGCCTGGAGTTCTCAGGTTGGGAGTGGCAATCAGCCCCAGCATTTT	CAWSSQVGSGNQPQHF
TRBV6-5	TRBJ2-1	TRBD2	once	TGTGCCAGCAGTACACTAGCGGGAGGGTGGAATGAGCAGTTCTTC	CASSTLAGGWNEQFF
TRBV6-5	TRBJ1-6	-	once	TGTGCCAGCAGTTACTCGATGGTCAGCTATAATTCACCCCTCCACTTT	CASSYSMVSYNSPLHF
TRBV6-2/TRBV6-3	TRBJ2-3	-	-	TGTGCCAGCAGTTACCCCTCCCCGGGGGCCGCCCGGACCTCCCGCGGGGGTACGCAGTATTTT	CASSYPSPGAARTSRGGTQYF
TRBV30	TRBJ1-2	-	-	TGTGCCTGGAGTGTACGGGGGGGCCACTATGGCTACACCTTC	CAWSVRGGHYGYTF
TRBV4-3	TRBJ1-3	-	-	TGCGCCAGCAGCCCCGCGGGAGCAGACTCTGGAAACACCATATATTTT	CASSPAGADSGNTIYF
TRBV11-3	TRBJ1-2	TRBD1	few	TGTGCCAGCAGCTTCAGTGCGGGACAGGGGTATGGCTACACCTTC	CASSFSAGQGYGYTF
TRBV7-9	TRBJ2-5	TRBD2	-	TGTGCCAGCAGCTTACTAGCGGGAGGGCAGGGAGAGACCCAGTACTTC	CASSLLAGGQGETQYF
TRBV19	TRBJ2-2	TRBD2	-	TGTGCCAGTAGCCCCGGGGGGACCAACACCGGGGAGCTGTTTTTT	CASSPGGTNTGELFF
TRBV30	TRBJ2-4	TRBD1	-	TGTGCCTGGAGCGGGGACAGGGGAAACATTCAGTACTTC	CAWSGDRGNIQYF
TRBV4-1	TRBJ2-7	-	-	TGCGCCAGCAGCCAAGACGAGGGGGCCTACGAGCAGTACTTC	CASSQDEGAYEQYF
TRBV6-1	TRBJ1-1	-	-	TGTGCCAGCAGTGAACTTGTAATCACTGAAGCTTTCTTT	CASSELVITEAFF
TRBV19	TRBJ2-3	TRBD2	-	TGTGCCGGACGGCTAGCGGGGCTCACAGATACGCAGTATTTT	CAGRLAGLTDTQYF
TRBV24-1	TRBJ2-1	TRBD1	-	TGTGCCACCAGTGGACCGTCGGGGACAGTAATTGCTGAGCAGTTCTTC	CATSGPSGTVIAEQFF